Below, 10 T cell receptor beta chains from the same sample are listed, as sequenced in a study of cytomegalovirus exposure and HLA in healthy donors. Clones were sequenced by immunoSEQ multiplex PCR, and TCRdb holds only the in-frame ones, with some missing. This table holds roughly 140,000 clones, roughly 89% found once. The sequenced sample consisted of PBMCs. All receptors come from a woman aged 18-35 years in good health and CMV-seropositive.

This chain uses TRBV12-5 with TRBJ2-7; D is perhaps TRBD1 (5 bases). In germline, CDR1 is LGHNT, CDR2 FRNRAP. There are 13 residues in the CDR3. V shed 0 bases and J shed 5 bases, with 8 bases lying between them. The CDR3 loop reads CASGLVPGNEQYF. CDR3 in DNA: TGTGCTAGTGGTTTGGTACCAGGGAACGAGCAGTACTTC.

The genes are TRBV18 and TRBJ2-7; the D is unclear. The CDR3 sequence is 14 residues long. Per the germline V gene, CDR1 is KGHSH and CDR2 is LQKENI. The ends were cut back, 6 bases at V and 7 bases at J, with 19 bases in the middle. The CDR3 nucleotides read TGTGCCAGCTCCCAGGCGCCTAACGCTGGGGAGCAGTACTTC. This encodes CASSQAPNAGEQYF. Based on the CDR3 plus reference TRBV18 and TRBJ2-7, the full variable domain is NAGVMQNPRHLVRRRGQEARLRCSPMKGHSHVYWYRQLPEEGLKFMVYLQKENIIDESGMPKERFSAEFPKEGPSILRIQQVVRGDSAAYFCASSQAPNAGEQYFGPGTRLTVT.

The rearrangement joins TRBV11-3 to TRBJ2-2; possibly TRBD1 for D (6 bases). The germline V and J ends were trimmed by 4 bases and 1 base, with 13 bases remaining between them. Germline CDR1 is SGHNT and CDR2 is YENEEA. The CDR3 is 16 amino acids. The CDR3 region has the DNA TGTGCCAGCAGCTCCCGAACCAGGGGGAACACCGGGGAGCTGTTTTTT. This sequence encodes CASSSRTRGNTGELFF.

The V and J genes are TRBV7-2 and TRBJ1-5; 9 bases fit TRBD1. CDR1 is SGHTA, CDR2 FQGNSA, per germline. Trimming took 1 base from V and 5 from J; bases not matched to a gene: 0. This CDR3 has 14 amino acids. CDR3 in amino acids: CASSLDRGHQPQHF. CDR3 DNA sequence: TGTGCCAGCAGCTTAGACAGGGGGCATCAGCCCCAGCATTTT.

The J gene is TRBJ1-2, the V gene TRBV2; TRBD1 might be the D (5 bases). This CDR3 is built from 15 residues. V lost 9 bases and J lost 0, with 17 bases in between. The germline CDR1 and CDR2 sequences are SNHLY and FYNNEI. This chain's CDR3 is CAREGRTEANYGYTF. The CDR3 coding sequence is TGTGCCAGAGAGGGGAGGACGGAAGCTAACTATGGCTACACCTTC.

The rearrangement links TRBV29-1 to TRBJ2-2; a possible D gene is TRBD2 (5 bases). The V and J ends lost 5 bases and 3 bases respectively, with 13 bases between them. Germline lookup yields CDR1 SQVTM and CDR2 ANQGSEA. There are 14 residues in the CDR3. CDR3 nucleotide sequence: TGCAGCGTTAAATCCCTCGGGGACACCGGGGAGCTGTTTTTT. Translation: CSVKSLGDTGELFF.

This clone showed up just a few times. The chain joins TRBV11-3 to TRBJ1-1; 7 positions match TRBD1. The CDR3 loop spans 15 amino acids. The V segment lost 2 bases and the J segment 0 bases; nucleotides outside the gene matches: 3. The germline gives CDR1 SGHNT, CDR2 YENEEA. Here the CDR3 DNA reads TGTGCCAGCAGCTTATCCAGGGGGATGAACACTGAAGCTTTCTTT. Translation: CASSLSRGMNTEAFF. The full variable domain, completed using reference TRBV11-3 and TRBJ1-1, is EAGVVQSPRYKIIEKKQPVAFWCNPISGHNTLYWYLQNLGQGPELLIRYENEEAVDDSQLPKDRFSAERLKGVDSTLKIQPAELGDSAVYLCASSLSRGMNTEAFFGQGTRLTVV.

CDR3 sequence reads: CAWSVPQGPGETQYF. CDR3 bases: TGTGCCTGGAGTGTTCCCCAGGGGCCGGGAGAGACCCAGTACTTC. The rearrangement joins TRBV30 to TRBJ2-5; tentatively, D is TRBD1 (6 bases). Germline loops: CDR1 GTSNPN, CDR2 SVGIG (reference sequence). The CDR3 runs 15 residues. Trimming took off 0 bases at V and 4 bases at J, with 15 bases between the two ends.

This chain connects TRBV4-2 to TRBJ1-5, with TRBD1 as a possible D gene (5 bases). The germline CDR1 and CDR2 sequences are LGHNA and YNFKEQ. V lost 0 bases, J lost 6 bases, and 12 bases lay in between. This CDR3 has 15 residues. CDR3 protein: CASSQEGQVGQPQHF. The DNA of the CDR3 is TGTGCCAGCAGCCAAGAGGGGCAGGTCGGTCAGCCCCAGCATTTT.

This chain links TRBV28 with TRBJ2-3; 7 bases map to TRBD1. Germline CDR1 reads MDHEN; CDR2 reads SYDVKM. Trimming removed 5 bases from V and 5 bases from J; junction bases left unmatched: 4. The CDR3 runs 13 residues. In nucleotides, the CDR3 is TGTGCCAGCAGTGATACAGGGGTAGATACGCAGTATTTT. This gives the protein CASSDTGVDTQYF. Full variable domain (missing parts from reference TRBV28 and TRBJ2-3): DVKVTQSSRYLVKRTGEKVFLECVQDMDHENMFWYRQDPGLGLRLIYFSYDVKMKEKGDIPEGYSVSREKKERFSLILESASTNQTSMYLCASSDTGVDTQYFGPGTRLTVL.